These T cell receptor beta chains were read from a single sample in a study of T cell repertoires in cytomegalovirus infection. Antigens for these TCRs are unknown. TCRdb processed the reads anew with MiXCR; each CDR3 protein has one entry. The repertoire consists of some 800,000 distinct CDR3 sequences, with 30% to 35% occurring once and the leading ten covering 9.5% to 15%. Sample: cultured CD8+ T cells from PBMCs, taken from culture after CMV antigen stimulation. These receptors all come from a human donor in good health (CMV status not recorded). Some clones in this sample may be carry-over from other donors' samples. Both conserved end residues are part of each CDR3. The D gene is left open where the match is weak. Size is stated for part of the rows, as once, few or many counts, or as a class when the clone is expanded.

j_call v_call d_call clone_size cdr3_aa cdr3_nt
TRBJ1-5 TRBV7-6 NA NA CASSLGNPGVRNQPQHF TGTGCCAGCAGCTTAGGAAACCCAGGGGTAAGAAATCAGCCCCAGCATTTT
TRBJ2-3 TRBV7-2 TRBD1 many CASSDRGIRTDTQYF TGTGCCAGCAGCGACAGGGGGATTCGCACAGATACGCAGTATTTT
TRBJ2-2 TRBV12-3/TRBV12-4 TRBD2 NA CASRNSGRGTGELFF TGTGCCAGCAGAAACAGTGGGAGGGGCACCGGGGAGCTGTTTTTT
TRBJ2-7 TRBV7-2 TRBD2 many CASSRLAFHEQYF TGTGCCAGCAGCCGACTAGCATTCCACGAGCAGTACTTC
TRBJ2-3 TRBV19 TRBD2 NA CATKGLADLATQYF TGTGCCACTAAGGGGCTAGCGGATTTGGCTACGCAGTATTTT
TRBJ2-2 TRBV4-1 TRBD2 NA CASSQDPSGGLAGELFF TGCGCCAGCAGCCAAGACCCTAGCGGGGGGCTCGCCGGGGAGCTGTTTTTT
TRBJ2-5 TRBV11-1 TRBD2 NA CASSLWNPSGGLETQYF TGTGCCAGCAGCTTATGGAATCCCAGCGGGGGGTTGGAGACCCAGTACTTC
TRBJ2-1 TRBV7-7 NA NA CASSQPGPGADEQFF TGTGCTAGCAGCCAACCGGGACCGGGGGCGGATGAGCAGTTCTTC
TRBJ2-2 TRBV14 NA few CASSQVGGADAGELFF TGTGCCAGCAGCCAAGTGGGGGGCGCTGACGCCGGGGAGCTGTTTTTT
TRBJ2-2 TRBV11-2 NA NA CAILTAVGELFF TGTGCCATCTTGACCGCAGTCGGGGAGCTGTTTTTT
TRBJ1-1 TRBV28 NA NA CASSLDDRRGEEILPHTEAFF TGTGCCAGCAGTTTAGACGACCGGAGGGGGGAGGAGATATTGCCCCATACTGAAGCTTTCTTT
TRBJ1-4 TRBV19 TRBD1 NA CASRNLGTALSREKLFF TGTGCCAGTAGGAATCTCGGGACAGCCCTAAGTAGGGAAAAACTGTTTTTT
TRBJ2-3 TRBV4-2 NA NA CASSPLEAVWSPDTQYF TGTGCCAGCAGCCCATTGGAGGCGGTTTGGAGCCCAGATACGCAGTATTTT
TRBJ2-2 TRBV12-3/TRBV12-4 TRBD1 few CASRDHGQGPANTGELFF TGTGCCAGCAGAGACCATGGACAGGGGCCCGCGAACACCGGGGAGCTGTTTTTT
TRBJ1-1 TRBV19 NA NA CASSMSGAEAFF TGTGCCAGTAGTATGTCTGGGGCTGAAGCTTTCTTT
TRBJ1-2 TRBV5-5 NA few CASSLYRDKSNYGYTF TGTGCCAGCAGCCTATACCGGGACAAAAGTAACTATGGCTACACCTTC
TRBJ2-2 TRBV7-2 NA many CASSLVWQPTGELFF TGTGCCAGCAGCTTAGTCTGGCAGCCCACCGGGGAGCTGTTTTTT
TRBJ1-1 TRBV6-2/TRBV6-3 TRBD1 few CATTGQLNTEAFF TGTGCCACTACGGGACAGCTGAACACTGAAGCTTTCTTT
TRBJ2-1 TRBV7-3 TRBD1 few CASSPLLSGTDSYNEQFF TGTGCCAGCAGCCCTCTTCTCTCCGGGACAGACTCCTACAATGAGCAGTTCTTC
TRBJ2-1 TRBV5-1 TRBD2 NA CASSLAWTSGGNEQFF TGCGCCAGCAGCTTGGCCTGGACTAGCGGGGGCAATGAGCAGTTCTTC
TRBJ1-1 TRBV7-9 NA many CASSLGFRTLLTGGYWGTEAFF TGTGCCAGCAGCTTAGGATTTCGGACCCTTTTGACAGGAGGATATTGGGGCACTGAAGCTTTCTTT
TRBJ2-1 TRBV7-9 NA NA CASSLVGVSYNEQFF TGTGCCAGCAGCTTAGTTGGGGTCTCCTACAATGAGCAGTTCTTC
TRBJ1-2 TRBV10-3 NA NA CAISEIVLAEDYGYTF TGTGCCATCAGTGAGATTGTTCTGGCAGAGGACTATGGCTACACCTTC
TRBJ2-3 TRBV24-1 NA NA CATSDSINDPSTDTQYF TGTGCCACCAGTGATTCCATAAATGACCCGTCCACAGATACGCAGTATTTT
TRBJ2-1 TRBV28 NA NA CASSSQYRSYNEQFF TGTGCCAGCAGCTCTCAGTACCGGTCCTACAATGAGCAGTTCTTC
TRBJ2-7 TRBV5-6 NA few CASTPGRGSYEQYF TGTGCCAGCACCCCGGGGAGGGGGTCCTACGAGCAGTACTTC
TRBJ2-1 TRBV3-1 NA few CASSQVARGSYNEQFF TGTGCCAGCAGCCAAGTGGCGAGGGGGTCCTACAATGAGCAGTTCTTC
TRBJ1-2 TRBV15 NA few CATSTGLRGGTF TGTGCCACCAGCACGGGACTTCGAGGGGGCACCTTC